Each of the 8 T cell receptor beta chains below was sequenced from the same sample in a study of blood T cell repertoires in COVID-19. The method was immunoSEQ multiplex PCR; TCRdb's version includes in-frame clones alone and lacks a portion of them. The data contain around 130,000 clones, around 80% of them singletons. Sequencing was done on a sample of peripheral blood. The receptors shown here come from a woman aged 60-75 years with acute or convalescent COVID-19.

The V call is TRBV27, the J call TRBJ2-2; 7 bases match TRBD1. The CDR3 length is 15 residues. V was clipped by 6 bases and J by 6 bases; unmatched bases: 10. CDR1 MNHEY and CDR2 SMNVEV come from the germline V gene (reference sequence). CDR3 sequence: CASRMGTVISGELFF. DNA for the CDR3: TGTGCCAGCAGGATGGGGACAGTGATATCCGGGGAGCTGTTTTTT.

This chain links TRBV24-1 with TRBJ2-5; 8 bases align to TRBD2. With 5 bases clipped from V and 5 bases from J, the junction kept 6 bases outside the gene matches. Germline V gives CDR1 KGHDR, CDR2 SFDVKD. The CDR3 extends over 14 amino acids. CDR3 amino acids: CATSGSGGRETQYF. CDR3 nucleotide sequence: TGTGCCACCAGTGGCTCGGGGGGGCGGGAGACCCAGTACTTC.

V and J are TRBV3-1 (or the pseudogene TRBV3-2) and TRBJ1-3; a possible D gene is TRBD1 (5 bases). The germline V gene has CDR1 LGHDT and CDR2 YNNKEL (reference sequence). Trimming took off 4 bases at V and 1 base at J, with 5 bases between the two ends. This CDR3 contains 13 residues. The CDR3 coding sequence is TGTGCCAGCAGCCGACAGTCTGGAAACACCATATATTTT. It translates to CASSRQSGNTIYF.

The V call is TRBV12-5, the J call TRBJ2-3; D may be TRBD2 (6 bases). There are 15 residues in the CDR3. Trimming removed 3 bases at V and 6 bases at J, with 16 bases between. Germline V lookup: CDR1 LGHNT, CDR2 FRNRAP. DNA of the CDR3: TGTGCTAGTGGTTTCGGGACTGCGGAAGGGGATACGCAGTATTTT. Its translation is CASGFGTAEGDTQYF.

The chain links TRBV2 to TRBJ1-5; D gene ambiguous. Deletions cut 6 bases from V and 0 bases from J, with 18 bases between. This CDR3 region has 17 residues. The germline V gene encodes CDR1 SNHLY and CDR2 FYNNEI. This CDR3 is CASREDPFLYSNQPQHF. CDR3 nucleotide sequence: TGTGCCAGCAGGGAGGATCCATTCCTATATAGCAATCAGCCCCAGCATTTT.

The gene calls are TRBV2 and TRBJ1-2, with D possibly TRBD1 on 6 matching bases. This CDR3 contains 13 residues. The V gene's germline CDR1 is SNHLY and CDR2 FYNNEI. Trimming left V 3 bases short and J 5 bases short, with 10 bases between. CDR3 coding DNA: TGTGCCAGCAGTGAGCGGACAGCTTATGGCTACACCTTC. Its translation is CASSERTAYGYTF. Using reference TRBV2 and TRBJ1-2 for the parts outside the CDR3, the full variable domain is EPEVTQTPSHQVTQMGQEVILRCVPISNHLYFYWYRQILGQKVEFLVSFYNNEISEKSEIFDDQFSVERPDGSNFTLKIRSTKLEDSAMYFCASSERTAYGYTFGSGTRLTVV.

This clone was found once. The V and J genes are TRBV9 and TRBJ1-1, with unresolved D. V lost 4 bases to trimming and J lost 0 bases, with 16 bases between them. This CDR3 has 16 amino acids. In germline, CDR1 is SGDLS, CDR2 YYNGEE. The CDR3: CASSPHGGLLNTEAFF. The CDR3, as DNA: TGTGCCAGCAGCCCCCACGGCGGACTGTTGAACACTGAAGCTTTCTTT.

The chain couples TRBV19 to TRBJ1-1; D remains ambiguous. The germline gives CDR1 LNHDA, CDR2 SQIVND (reference sequence). Trimming removed 6 bases at V and 5 bases at J, with 13 bases between. The CDR3 is 13 amino acids. In DNA form, the CDR3 reads TGTGCCAGTAGGACCGCCCAGAGGACTGAAGCTTTCTTT. It specifies CASRTAQRTEAFF.